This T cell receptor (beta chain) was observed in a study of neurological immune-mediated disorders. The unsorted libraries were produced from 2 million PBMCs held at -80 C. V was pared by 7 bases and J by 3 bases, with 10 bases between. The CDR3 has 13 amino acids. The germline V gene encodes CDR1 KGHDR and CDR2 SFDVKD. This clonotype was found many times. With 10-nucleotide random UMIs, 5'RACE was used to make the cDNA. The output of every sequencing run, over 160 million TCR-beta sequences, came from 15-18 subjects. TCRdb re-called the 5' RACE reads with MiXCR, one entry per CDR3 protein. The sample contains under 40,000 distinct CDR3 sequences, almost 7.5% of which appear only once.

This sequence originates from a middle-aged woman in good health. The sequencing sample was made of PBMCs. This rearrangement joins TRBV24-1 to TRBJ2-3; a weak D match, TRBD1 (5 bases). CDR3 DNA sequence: TGTGCCACCAGCCAGGGAAGGACAGATACGCAGTATTTT. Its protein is CATSQGRTDTQYF.